The table lists the clone carrying this T cell receptor (beta chain) with a few counts. TCRdb re-called the RT-PCR reads with MiXCR, one entry per CDR3 protein. The sample has 550,000 to 750,000 distinct CDR3 sequences, 11% to 15% seen once. Germline V lookup: CDR1 KGHSH, CDR2 LQKENI. Germline trimming cut 3 bases from V and 5 bases from J; bases unmatched to any gene: 12. The CDR3 covers 16 residues. The chain is built from TRBV18 and TRBJ2-7; 8 bases line up with TRBD2. Source material: memory CD4+ T cells from blood. The TCR sequence derives from a female donor in good health, serving as a healthy control. CDR3 coding DNA: TGTGCCAGCTCACCCCTTGCGGGAGGCCCCCTGGACGAGCAGTACTTC. Encoded protein: CASSPLAGGPLDEQYF.